The entry below gives a single TCR beta chain sequence along with its context. Trimming at V came to 4 bases and at J to 7 bases, leaving 20 bases not matched to a gene. This CDR3 contains 18 residues. Germline V gives CDR1 SGHNT, CDR2 YYREEE (reference sequence). Study processing details: Estimation of nucleated cell counts was performed using reference gene primer amplification. TCRdb's table, derived via immunoSEQ multiplex PCR, lists solely in-frame clones and lacks some. That table gives V, J and clone size, and the DNA gave D and trimming. The table records approximately 90,000 clones, more than 65% of them present only once. This sample is part of a study of blood T cell repertoires in COVID-19. Study details: Material from acute and convalescent COVID-19 was sourced from the United States, Italy and Spain. From T cells, B-cell-depleted T cells, or PBMCs came the material, which was cDNA or gDNA.

Sequences were obtained from peripheral blood. This receptor was identified in a man aged 60 to 75 with acute or convalescent COVID-19. The chain recombines TRBV5-4 with TRBJ2-1, with 7 positions matching TRBD1. CDR3 residues: CASSTGRVGTVNGNEQFF. As DNA, the CDR3 is TGTGCCAGCAGCACCGGCAGGGTCGGGACAGTCAACGGAAATGAGCAGTTCTTC.